This is a list of T cell receptor beta chains from one sample in a study of blood T cells in healthy people across ages. TCRdb analysed the 5' RACE reads with MiXCR anew, one entry per CDR3 protein. The table lists over 600,000 distinct CDR3 sequences, more than 55% of them singletons. The sequenced sample consisted of blood. These receptors all come from a man aged 35 to 55 in good health. CDR3s include the opening cysteine and the closing phenylalanine or tryptophan. The D gene is left open where the match is weak. Clone size is stated in some rows and not others, as once, few, many or a class when expanded.

clone size	V gene	D gene	J gene	CDR3 DNA	CDR3 protein
NA	TRBV29-1	NA	TRBJ2-7	TGCAGCGTGTACAGGGGGGGCAACGAGCAGTACTTC	CSVYRGGNEQYF
NA	TRBV28	NA	TRBJ1-2	TGTGCCACCCTGGGCGGAAACTATGGCTACACCTTC	CATLGGNYGYTF
few	TRBV7-3	TRBD1	TRBJ2-3	TGTGCCAGCAGCTTAATGGGACAGGGCACAGATACGCAGTATTTT	CASSLMGQGTDTQYF
NA	TRBV3-1	TRBD2	TRBJ2-6	TGTGCCAGCAGCCAAGAAAGCGGGAGGGCCTATGGGGCCAACGTCCTGACTTTC	CASSQESGRAYGANVLTF
few	TRBV11-3	NA	TRBJ2-3	TGTGCCAGCAGCTTACAGGGGTTAAGCACAGATACGCAGTATTTT	CASSLQGLSTDTQYF
NA	TRBV27	NA	TRBJ2-3	TGTGCCAGCAGTTTATCCAGAGTCACAGATACGCAGTATTTT	CASSLSRVTDTQYF
NA	TRBV25-1	TRBD2	TRBJ2-1	TGTGCCAGTAGTGACCCCTGGACTAGCGGCACCTACAATGAGCAGTTCTTC	CASSDPWTSGTYNEQFF
NA	TRBV11-3	TRBD2	TRBJ2-7	TGTGCCAGCAGCTACCGGGGAGCTAGCGGGAGTCGGGGCGAGCAGTACTTC	CASSYRGASGSRGEQYF
NA	TRBV3-1	NA	TRBJ1-4	TGTGCCAGCAGCCACCGTATAAGACAGGAAAATGAAAAACTGTTTTTT	CASSHRIRQENEKLFF
NA	TRBV14	NA	TRBJ1-2	TGTGCCAGCAGCCAAGAGACAAGGGGTGTCGGAGCTAACTATGGCTACACCTTC	CASSQETRGVGANYGYTF